This T cell receptor beta chain is from a study of shared clonotypes between healthy human individuals. Study background: Donor ages ranged 18 to 49 years: a couple of women, a few men.

The CDR3 is 15 residues long. The germline CDR1 and CDR2 sequences are MDHEN and SYDVKM. The V segment lost 5 bases and the J segment 4 bases; nucleotides outside the gene matches: 7. Measured with immunoSEQ multiplex PCR; TCRdb has only the in-frame clones, and not every one. The sample has about 2.4 million clones; 80% to 95% are singletons. The sequencing input was naive CD4+ T cells from PBMCs. Indicated subset: CD45RA+ positively selected. The rearrangement joins TRBV28 to TRBJ2-3, with TRBD2 matching over 9 bases. The TCR was taken from a man aged 18 to 29 in good health. Some clones in this sample may be carry-over from other donors' samples. The CDR3, as DNA: TGTGCCAGCAGTCATAGCGGGAGTGGTGCAGATACGCAGTATTTT. Its translation is CASSHSGSGADTQYF.